The present TCR beta chain was sequenced within a study of control samples from healthy donors and cancer patients. Some clones are missing from TCRdb's copy, which holds only in-frame ones; the method was immunoSEQ multiplex PCR. The sample includes 390,000 or so clones, 80% to 95% of them seen just once. Trimming stripped 2 bases from V and 2 bases from J, with 12 bases between. This CDR3 has 15 residues. Per germline, CDR1 SGHTA and CDR2 FQGTGA. The sequence came from a man aged 35 to 55 with head and neck cancer. The V gene is TRBV7-3, the J gene TRBJ2-5; D not certain. Sequencing input: PBMCs. CDR3 sequence reads: CASSLFTGLQETQYF. The CDR3 region has the DNA TGTGCCAGCAGCTTATTTACGGGTCTGCAAGAGACCCAGTACTTC.